The TCR beta chain described here comes from a study of PD-L1 blockade in urothelial cancer. Overall study context: The analyses of blood took place 3 weeks (second dose) and 6 weeks after treatment start. The study's findings and limits: Prediction of better survival came from below-median pretreatment blood TCR clonality.

A word on this clone: The antigen is unknown.

V lost 1 base to trimming and J lost 0 bases; unmatched junction nucleotides: 7. Germline lookup yields CDR1 LNHDA and CDR2 SQIVND (reference sequence). The CDR3 is 17 residues long. Produced via immunoSEQ multiplex PCR; TCRdb's table is partial and in-frame only. The repertoire includes some 40,000 clones, 91% of them detected once, and about 7.3% sits in the top ten. Stated time point: peripheral blood 6 weeks after treatment start. The sequencing here drew on PBMCs, taken around atezolizumab (anti-PD-L1) treatment. The V call is TRBV19, the J call TRBJ1-1; TRBD1 aligns across 8 bases. The TCR originated in a man in his 70s with urothelial cancer. CDR3 DNA: TGTGCCAGTAGTATAGTTCTACCAGGGGGCTTGAACACTGAAGCTTTCTTT. This translates into CASSIVLPGGLNTEAFF.